This T cell receptor beta chain was observed in a study of T-cell memory formation after mild COVID-19. Looking at the study overall: The study found TCR clusters largely donor specific. Overall study findings and caveats: Confirmation of SARS-CoV-2 specificity was lacking for second-wave clones peaking day 37.

This clonotype was recorded a few times. Its antigen is currently unknown. CDR3 length: 15 amino acids. The V gene lost 3 bases and the J gene lost 4 bases, with 15 bases spanning the gap. The germline V gene has CDR1 SGHTA and CDR2 FQGNSA. 5'RACE, which relied on constant-segment primers, yielded TCR alpha and TCR beta cDNA libraries carrying sample barcodes and UMIs. TCRdb fed the 5' RACE reads into MiXCR, producing one record per CDR3 protein. The sample yields around 450,000 distinct CDR3 sequences, 15% to 25% seen once. Sequenced material: PBMCs or a T cell subset sorted from them (not recorded which). The J gene is TRBJ2-5, the V gene TRBV7-2; D might be TRBD1 (6 bases). The sequence derives from an adult woman who had mild COVID-19 (a few samples of this study predate the infection). Cell type and time point are not known. CDR3 nucleotides: TGTGCCAGCAGCTTTAGGGACACTTTGGCAGAGACCCAGTACTTC. Amino acids: CASSFRDTLAETQYF. The full variable domain, with the rest looked up from reference TRBV7-2 and TRBJ2-5, is GAGVSQSPSNKVTEKGKDVELRCDPISGHTALYWYRQSLGQGLEFLIYFQGNSAPDKSGLPSDRFSAERTGGSVSTLTIQRTQQEDSAVYLCASSFRDTLAETQYFGPGTRLLVL.